Following are 32 T cell receptor beta chains from one sample sequenced in a study of Graves' ophthalmopathy and Graves' hyperthyroidism. Amplification of TCR beta CDR3 regions used RNA transcripts. Second-round multiplex PCR followed a first-round RT-PCR using HTBI primers. MiXCR was run by TCRdb on the multiplex PCR reads, yielding one entry per CDR3 protein. The table shows about 380,000 distinct CDR3 sequences, with 15% to 19% occurring only once. Sequenced: peripheral blood. All receptors derive from a woman younger than 35 with stable Graves' hyperthyroidism.

There are many counts of this clonotype. The genes are TRBV18 and TRBJ1-2, with no clear D. CDR3 length: 12 residues. The germline V and J ends were trimmed by 9 bases and 4 bases, with 12 bases remaining between them. The germline V gene has CDR1 KGHSH and CDR2 LQKENI. CDR3 in DNA: TGTGCCAGTAGTCCTGGTGGCTATGGCTACACCTTC. This codes for CASSPGGYGYTF.

V gene TRBV12-3 or TRBV12-4 combines with J gene TRBJ2-2; perhaps TRBD1 as D (6 bases). Between the trimmed V and J ends, which lost 4 bases and 0 bases, there was a span of 12 bases. This CDR3 is built from 16 residues. CDR3 DNA sequence: TGTGCCAGCAGTTCTCTGGGGGCGACGAACACCGGGGAGCTGTTTTTT. It translates to CASSSLGATNTGELFF.

The sample holds many counts of this clonotype. The V call is TRBV6-1, the J call TRBJ2-7; 11 bases map to TRBD1. Germline CDR1 is MNHNS and CDR2 is SASEGT. V shed 3 bases, J shed 3 bases, and the junction held 7 bases outside the gene matches. This CDR3 has 16 amino acids. CDR3 in amino acids: CASSEGGTGGNYEQYF. DNA for the CDR3: TGTGCCAGCAGTGAGGGGGGGACAGGGGGAAACTACGAGCAGTACTTC.

The sample holds many counts of this clonotype. V usage is TRBV4-1 and J usage is TRBJ1-2; D uncertain. The germline gives CDR1 MGHRA, CDR2 YSYEKL. The CDR3 has 15 amino acids. V was trimmed by 0 bases and J by 4 bases, leaving 12 bases between them. DNA for the CDR3: TGCGCCAGCAGCCAAGAGCGGGTAGACGGCTATGGCTACACCTTC. It encodes CASSQERVDGYGYTF.

This clonotype was detected many times. The chain combines TRBV11-1 with TRBJ2-7; TRBD1 agrees at 8 bases. The trim removed 0 bases at V and 3 bases at J, leaving 10 bases unmatched. The CDR3 totals 17 residues. CDR1 is SGHAT and CDR2 is FQDESV in the germline V gene (reference sequence). CDR3 sequence (DNA): TGTGCCAGCAGCTTAGCGCAGGCAGGGGGCGCGTTCTACGAGCAGTACTTC. Its protein product is CASSLAQAGGAFYEQYF.

This clonotype was seen ten or more times. The CDR3 region is CASSFGQGVSEAFF. The CDR3, as DNA: TGTGCCAGCAGCTTCGGTCAGGGGGTATCTGAAGCTTTCTTT. The rearrangement links TRBV7-2 to TRBJ1-1; 7 bases align to TRBD1. Trimming at V came to 3 bases and at J to 6 bases, leaving 7 bases not matched to a gene. Germline V CDR1 and CDR2: SGHTA, FQGNSA. The CDR3 loop spans 14 amino acids.

This clonotype was seen ten or more times. V is TRBV18 and J is TRBJ2-5, with TRBD1 identical over 10 bases. Germline assignment: CDR1 KGHSH and CDR2 LQKENI. The J segment lost 5 bases and the V segment lost 3 bases, leaving 6 bases of the junction unmatched. This CDR3 region has 15 residues. In DNA form, the CDR3 reads TGTGCCAGCTCACCGAGACAGGGGGCGACGGAGACCCAGTACTTC. Its translation: CASSPRQGATETQYF.

This clonotype has a count of ten or more. This chain connects TRBV12-3 or TRBV12-4 to TRBJ1-2; 7 nucleotides line up with TRBD1. This CDR3 is built from 18 residues. Germline trimming cut 8 bases from V and 5 bases from J; bases unmatched to any gene: 23. The DNA for the CDR3 is TGTGCCAGCTCAGCGACAAGGACAGGCACGTCTACATCTTATGGCTACACCTTC. Translation gives CASSATRTGTSTSYGYTF.

This clonotype has ten or more counts. This chain joins TRBV7-2 and TRBJ1-2; D not certain. CDR3 size: 14 residues. Trimming removed 1 base from V and 0 bases from J, with 6 bases in between. The germline gives CDR1 SGHTA, CDR2 FQGNSA. The CDR3 reads CASSLDGSNYGYTF. The CDR3, as DNA: TGTGCCAGCAGCTTAGACGGTTCTAACTATGGCTACACCTTC.

This clonotype occurred many times. The chain joins TRBV6-1 to TRBJ1-1, with no clear D. CDR1 is MNHNS, CDR2 SASEGT, per germline. The CDR3 loop spans 15 amino acids. Between the trimmed V and J ends, which lost 2 bases and 7 bases, there was a span of 17 bases. CDR3 residues: CASSEFRASNGEAFF. CDR3 DNA: TGTGCCAGCAGTGAATTTCGGGCTAGTAACGGTGAAGCTTTCTTT.

This clonotype was seen ten or more times. Because the CDR3 is missing its conserved closing phenylalanine or tryptophan, this is likely a read error. The rearrangement joins TRBV7-8 to TRBJ2-7; D may be TRBD1 (5 bases). CDR1 and CDR2 from the germline V gene are SGHVS and FQNEAQ. V was trimmed by 3 bases and J by 1 base, leaving 16 bases between them. The CDR3 spans 16 residues. CDR3: CASSFRATYWSYEQYL. The CDR3 DNA is TGTGCCAGCAGCTTCAGGGCCACCTATTGGTCCTACGAGCAGTACCTC.

The chain has TRBV4-2 and TRBJ2-2; 7 positions match TRBD2. V lost 1 base to trimming and J lost 4 bases; unmatched junction nucleotides: 21. Germline V lookup: CDR1 LGHNA, CDR2 YNFKEQ. The CDR3 totals 21 residues. Here the CDR3 DNA reads TGTGCCAGCAGCCAAGTGGGTCCTCCCCGGGTAGCGGGCGCTGTCACCGGGGAGCTGTTTTTT. Amino acid sequence: CASSQVGPPRVAGAVTGELFF.

This clonotype was seen many times. This chain uses TRBV7-8 with TRBJ1-5; the D gene is possibly TRBD1 (6 bases). This CDR3 has 16 residues. The germline V and J ends were trimmed by 1 base and 9 bases, with 19 bases remaining between them. Germline CDR1 reads SGHVS; CDR2 reads FQNEAQ. The chain's CDR3 is CASSLGTVGVPVPQHF. The CDR3 DNA sequence: TGTGCCAGCAGCTTAGGGACAGTGGGCGTACCCGTGCCCCAGCATTTT.

The chain has TRBV27 and TRBJ2-2; TRBD1 matches 8 bases. Per the germline V gene, CDR1 is MNHEY and CDR2 is SMNVEV (reference sequence). The trim removed 3 bases at V and 5 bases at J, leaving 8 bases unmatched. The CDR3 is made up of 16 amino acids. The chain's CDR3 is CASSFGRGRRTGELFF. CDR3 DNA sequence: TGTGCCAGCAGTTTCGGCAGGGGGCGCCGGACCGGGGAGCTGTTTTTT.

The chain has TRBV7-8 and TRBJ2-7; D perhaps matches TRBD2 (5 bases). Trimming took 1 base from V and 0 from J, leaving 13 bases between them. This CDR3 has 16 amino acids. Per the germline V gene, CDR1 is SGHVS and CDR2 is FQNEAQ. Here the CDR3 reads CASSLVSGSYSYEQYF. Here the CDR3 DNA reads TGTGCCAGCAGCTTAGTGTCGGGGAGCTACTCCTACGAGCAGTACTTC.

This clonotype was seen many times. V gene TRBV28 combines with J gene TRBJ1-1; a possible D gene is TRBD1 (6 bases). CDR3 length: 14 residues. The V end lost 5 bases, the J end lost 7 bases, and 17 bases lay between the germline ends. Germline values: CDR1 MDHEN, CDR2 SYDVKM. DNA for the CDR3: TGTGCCAGCAGTACCGAGACAGGTCCAAGTGAAGCTTTCTTT. As protein: CASSTETGPSEAFF. The full variable domain, its missing parts supplied by reference TRBV28 and TRBJ1-1, is DVKVTQSSRYLVKRTGEKVFLECVQDMDHENMFWYRQDPGLGLRLIYFSYDVKMKEKGDIPEGYSVSREKKERFSLILESASTNQTSMYLCASSTETGPSEAFFGQGTRLTVV.

This chain joins TRBV27 and TRBJ2-7; TRBD1 matches at 7 bases. CDR3 size: 12 residues. The V gene end was trimmed by 8 bases and the J gene end by 4 bases; junction bases not matched to a gene: 5. The V gene's germline CDR1 is MNHEY and CDR2 SMNVEV (reference sequence). The CDR3 is CASRDSVYEQYF. CDR3 coding DNA: TGTGCCAGCCGGGACAGCGTTTACGAGCAGTACTTC.

This chain uses TRBV5-1 with TRBJ1-2, with 12 bases identical to TRBD1. CDR3 length: 14 residues. The germline gives CDR1 SGHRS, CDR2 YFSETQ. Unmatched junction bases numbered 4, after V lost 4 bases and J lost 6 bases. In nucleotides, the CDR3 is TGCGCCAGCAGCAAGGGACAGGGGGCGGATGGCTACACCTTC. Translating gives CASSKGQGADGYTF.

In its sample, this clonotype was seen many times. The chain joins TRBV25-1 to TRBJ1-6; maybe TRBD1 (5 bases). The CDR3 is made up of 13 amino acids. V lost 5 bases to trimming and J lost 10 bases, with 12 bases between them. Germline-derived CDR1 and CDR2 are MGHDK and SYGVNS. The CDR3 coding sequence is TGTGCCAGCAGTCCAGGGAGCTCATCACCCCTCCACTTT. It specifies CASSPGSSSPLHF.

The chain combines TRBV2 with TRBJ2-5; D is ambiguous. The CDR3 runs to 14 residues. Germline V gene sequence: CDR1 SNHLY, CDR2 FYNNEI. V lost 10 bases, J lost 5 bases, and 20 bases lay in between. The CDR3 sequence is CATIWARHFETQYF. The CDR3 bases are TGTGCCACCATCTGGGCCAGGCATTTCGAGACCCAGTACTTC.

This sequence joins TRBV12-3 or TRBV12-4 and TRBJ2-7; D gene ambiguous. The CDR3 totals 13 residues. Deletions cut 7 bases from V and 6 bases from J, with 16 bases between. This CDR3 reads CASTFSVLVEQYF. CDR3 bases: TGTGCCAGCACTTTTAGTGTCCTTGTCGAGCAGTACTTC.

V gene TRBV13 combines with J gene TRBJ2-7; tentatively, D is TRBD2 (6 bases). Trimming stripped 1 base from V and 1 base from J, with 14 bases between. Germline CDR1 is PRHDT and CDR2 is FYEKMQ (reference sequence). The CDR3 has 16 amino acids. CDR3 sequence reads: CASSLARPGTSYEQYF. The CDR3 DNA is TGTGCCAGCAGCTTAGCACGACCGGGGACTTCCTACGAGCAGTACTTC.

This clonotype came up many times. As DNA, the CDR3 is TGCAGCGTTGGTTCCGGGCGAGGCTACACCTTC. Protein sequence: CSVGSGRGYTF. The gene calls are TRBV29-1 and TRBJ1-2; D is uncertain. The CDR3 totals 11 residues. Trimming stripped 4 bases from V and 8 bases from J, with 11 bases between. Germline V gives CDR1 SQVTM, CDR2 ANQGSEA.

This clonotype was counted at least ten times. CDR3 loop: CASKTRSYEQYF. The CDR3 coding sequence is TGTGCCAGCAAAACCAGATCCTACGAGCAGTACTTC. The V call is TRBV2, the J call TRBJ2-7, with D hard to call. Germline V gene lookup returns CDR1 SNHLY and CDR2 FYNNEI. Trimming pared 7 bases from V and 1 base from J, leaving 8 bases between. This CDR3 is 12 amino acids long.

The CDR3 here is CSVETLGRANTEAFF. The CDR3 bases are TGCAGCGTTGAAACCCTTGGGCGAGCGAACACTGAAGCTTTCTTT. The chain uses TRBV29-1 and TRBJ1-1; D gene uncertain. CDR1 SQVTM and CDR2 ANQGSEA come from the germline V gene. The CDR3 length is 15 residues. The V end was cut by 2 bases, the J end by 1 base, with 14 bases between.

This clonotype has ten or more counts. The J gene is TRBJ2-7, the V gene TRBV20-1; 11 bases match TRBD1. V shed 7 bases, J shed 7 bases, and the junction held 6 bases outside the gene matches. The germline gives CDR1 DFQATT, CDR2 SNEGSKA (reference sequence). CDR3 length: 12 amino acids. The CDR3 here is CSVSGTGGEQYF. In nucleotides, the CDR3 is TGCAGTGTATCCGGGACAGGGGGAGAGCAGTACTTC.

Turning to this clonotype: A much larger clone lies one base from this, so it may be a read error. The chain links TRBV27 to TRBJ1-1; a possible D gene is TRBD1 (5 bases). The germline gives CDR1 MNHEY, CDR2 SMNVEV (reference sequence). The V gene lost 7 bases and the J gene lost 1 base, with 13 bases spanning the gap. This CDR3 is 14 amino acids long. CDR3 amino acids: CASTRGGSNTEAFF. CDR3 nucleotide sequence: TGTGCCAGCACCCGTGGGGGTTCGAACACTGAAGCTTTCTTT.

The table lists this clonotype with many counts. The chain has TRBV15 and TRBJ2-2; D remains ambiguous. In germline, CDR1 is LNHNV, CDR2 YYDKDF (reference sequence). The CDR3 loop spans 13 amino acids. V lost 0 bases and J lost 7, with 6 bases in between. The CDR3 DNA reads as TGTGCCACCAGCAGAGACCCTAACGGGGAGCTGTTTTTT. Encoded protein: CATSRDPNGELFF.

There are many counts of this clonotype. The chain couples TRBV19 to TRBJ2-2; D call uncertain. The CDR3 spans 13 residues. Germline assignment: CDR1 LNHDA and CDR2 SQIVND (reference sequence). V lost 4 bases and J lost 7, with 10 bases in between. Here the CDR3 DNA reads TGTGCCAGTAGTAGCTGGCAGGTCGGGGAGCTGTTTTTT. Translating gives CASSSWQVGELFF.

This clonotype was observed a single time. The chain has TRBV5-1 and TRBJ2-2, with D unresolved. The V and J ends lost 0 bases and 6 bases respectively, with 15 bases between them. Germline values: CDR1 SGHRS, CDR2 YFSETQ. The CDR3 totals 16 residues. CDR3 amino acids: CASSLGLVGEAGELFF. The CDR3 DNA follows: TGCGCCAGCAGCTTGGGTCTAGTCGGAGAGGCCGGGGAGCTGTTTTTT.

The chain employs TRBV20-1 and TRBJ1-5, with a possible D match to TRBD1 (6 bases). The V gene's germline CDR1 is DFQATT and CDR2 SNEGSKA (reference sequence). The V end lost 1 base, the J end lost 3 bases, and 13 bases lay between the germline ends. This CDR3 region has 15 residues. CDR3: CSARAAGQINQPQHF. As DNA, the CDR3 is TGCAGTGCTAGAGCGGCCGGACAGATCAATCAGCCCCAGCATTTT.

This clonotype has at least ten counts. V and J are TRBV12-3 or TRBV12-4 and TRBJ1-1; no clear D. Trimming cost V 6 bases and J 0 bases, with 8 bases left between them. The CDR3 loop spans 13 amino acids. CDR3 region: CASRTNMNTEAFF. CDR3 nucleotide sequence: TGTGCCAGCAGGACGAACATGAACACTGAAGCTTTCTTT.